This TCR beta chain is drawn from a study of blood T cells in healthy people across ages. This clonotype was seen a handful of times. The target antigen is unknown. The ends were cut back, 1 base at V and 2 bases at J, with 12 bases in the middle. The CDR3 consists of 15 residues. Germline loops: CDR1 SEHNR, CDR2 FQNEAQ (reference sequence). Sample-barcoded 5' priming and a J-beta primer mix drove a second PCR of 7 to 11 cycles. TCRdb called the 5' RACE reads again in MiXCR, with one record for every CDR3 protein. This sample has 1.5 million or so distinct CDR3 sequences, with about 40% found just once. Isolation yielded PBMCs, at least 7 million per sample, in every case. Total RNA extracted from each sample amounted to at least 6 micrograms. Regarding the study as a whole: Lack of knowledge of donor CMV status possibly confounded expanded clonotype changes.

The chain links TRBV7-9 to TRBJ2-7; a possible D gene is TRBD2 (5 bases). The sequenced sample was blood. This TCR was sampled from a woman younger than 35 in good health. CDR3 nucleotide sequence: TGTGCCAGCAGCTTAGTCGCCCTCGGGGCCTACGAGCAGTACTTC. Amino acids: CASSLVALGAYEQYF.